The 3 T cell receptor beta chains below all came from one sample that was sequenced in a study of spatial heterogeneity in lung cancer. Study findings and constraints: How many expanded intratumoral alpha and beta TCRs were present tracked the tumor mutation count, which was a count of nonsynonymous mutations.

MiXCR was run by TCRdb on the 5' RACE reads, yielding one entry per CDR3 protein. Of 12,000 or so distinct CDR3 sequences detected, approximately 4.8% appear once; the ten largest clones hold roughly 24%. Antigens of these TCRs are unknown. Regarding time point: sample taken at primary tumor resection. Sequences were derived from lung tumor tissue, sampled at surgery. Receptors originate from a male donor with early-stage non-small cell lung cancer.

This clonotype was seen at least ten times. V usage is TRBV5-1 and J usage is TRBJ2-3; no definite D call. Germline-derived CDR1 and CDR2 are SGHRS and YFSETQ. Trimming left V 2 bases short and J 2 bases short, with 9 bases between. The CDR3 covers 14 residues. Here the CDR3 DNA reads TGCGCCAGCAGCTTAAACCCACACACAGATACGCAGTATTTT. Protein product: CASSLNPHTDTQYF.

This clonotype was detected many times. This rearrangement joins TRBV5-1 to TRBJ1-1; D gene ambiguous. Per the germline V gene, CDR1 is SGHRS and CDR2 is YFSETQ. Trimming left V 4 bases short and J 3 bases short, with 13 bases between. The CDR3 covers 14 residues. This CDR3 reads CASSPAGPDTEAFF. In DNA form, the CDR3 reads TGCGCCAGCAGCCCCGCAGGACCGGACACTGAAGCTTTCTTT.

This clonotype was detected many times. The chain joins TRBV2 to TRBJ1-5; the D is unclear. Germline CDR1 SNHLY, CDR2 FYNNEI. Trimming stripped 10 bases from V and 0 bases from J, with 22 bases between. This CDR3 is built from 17 residues. The CDR3 DNA sequence: TGTGCCACACCTCTCTCTTCCGGGCTGTATAGCAATCAGCCCCAGCATTTT. Encoded protein: CATPLSSGLYSNQPQHF.